The T cell receptor (beta chain) under discussion was sequenced for a study of Graves' ophthalmopathy and Graves' hyperthyroidism. Study-level points and caveats: The majority of expanded thyroid clonotypes above 0.001 frequency also occurred in blood.

Hyperthyroidism patients had new diagnoses, durations under 2 months, and ages of 18 to 65. The study excluded patients with other autoimmune diseases, uncontrolled infections, pregnancy or lactation. The PBMCs were taken from roughly 9.3 ml of fresh peripheral blood. The authors amplified TCR beta CDR3 regions, and they did so from RNA transcripts for repertoire sequencing. First-round RT-PCR relied on HTBI primers, and a second-round multiplex PCR came next. TCRdb re-derived calls from the multiplex PCR reads in MiXCR, one entry per CDR3 protein. This sample carries 400,000 to 450,000 distinct CDR3 sequences, under 25% of them seen once, and the ten largest clones take roughly 3%. On this clonotype itself: As yet, its antigen is unknown.

The germline V and J ends were trimmed by 6 bases and 6 bases, with 20 bases remaining between them. The CDR3 totals 15 residues. Germline CDR1 reads MDHEN; CDR2 reads SYDVKM. Sequenced: peripheral blood. The clonotype was recovered from a woman under 30 with stable Graves' hyperthyroidism. The chain employs TRBV28 and TRBJ1-1; D remains ambiguous. DNA for the CDR3: TGTGCCAGCAGCCTACTACCGGGAGGGTCACCTGAAGCTTTCTTT. Translation gives CASSLLPGGSPEAFF.